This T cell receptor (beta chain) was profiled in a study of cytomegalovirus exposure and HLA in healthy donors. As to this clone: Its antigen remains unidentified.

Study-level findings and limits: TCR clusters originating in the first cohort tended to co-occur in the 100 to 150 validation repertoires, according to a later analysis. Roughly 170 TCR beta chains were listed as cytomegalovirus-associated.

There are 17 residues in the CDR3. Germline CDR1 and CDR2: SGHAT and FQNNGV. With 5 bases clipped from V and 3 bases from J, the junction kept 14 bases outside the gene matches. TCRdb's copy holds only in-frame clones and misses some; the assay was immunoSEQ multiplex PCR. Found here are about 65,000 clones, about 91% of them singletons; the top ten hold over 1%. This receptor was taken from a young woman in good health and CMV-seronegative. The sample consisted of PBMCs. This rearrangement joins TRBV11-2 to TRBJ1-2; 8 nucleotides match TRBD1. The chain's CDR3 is CASSLRGVAGGDYGYTF. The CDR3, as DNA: TGTGCCAGCAGCCTCCGTGGTGTGGCAGGGGGCGACTATGGCTACACCTTC.